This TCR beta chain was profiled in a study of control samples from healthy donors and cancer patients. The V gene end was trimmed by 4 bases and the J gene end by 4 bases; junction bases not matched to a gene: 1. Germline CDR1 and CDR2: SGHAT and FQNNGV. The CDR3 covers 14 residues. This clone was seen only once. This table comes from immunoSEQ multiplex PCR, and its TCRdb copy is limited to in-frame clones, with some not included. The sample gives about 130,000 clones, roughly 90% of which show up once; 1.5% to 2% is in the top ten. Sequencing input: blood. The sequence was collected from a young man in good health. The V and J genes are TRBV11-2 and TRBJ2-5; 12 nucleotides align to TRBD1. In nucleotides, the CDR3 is TGTGCCAGCAGCTGGGACAGGGGGCTAGAGACCCAGTACTTC. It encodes CASSWDRGLETQYF.